This T cell receptor beta chain comes out of a study of cytomegalovirus exposure and HLA in healthy donors. Findings and caveats of the study: TCR beta sequences reportedly predicted most subjects' HLA-A and HLA-B alleles accurately. With later analysis, a missense DCLRE1C variant became linked to TCR beta V- and J-gene trimming.

Points on this clone: What it binds is not known.

CDR1 and CDR2 from the germline V gene are LNHDA and SQIVND (reference sequence). V was pared by 6 bases and J by 4 bases, with 21 bases between. This CDR3 has 16 residues. PCR primers comprised 60 Vbeta and 13 Jbeta primers. Sequenced by immunoSEQ multiplex PCR; TCRdb stores in-frame clones only, minus some. The sample contains 170,000 or so clones, 75% to 90% of which appear only once. This sequence originates from a boy younger than 18 in good health and CMV-seronegative. The sequencing input was PBMCs. The chain uses TRBV19 and TRBJ1-2, with D perhaps matching TRBD1 (5 bases). For the CDR3, the DNA is TGTGCCAGTAGACCGACCCCCGGGGGGATTGGCTATGGCTACACCTTC. This encodes CASRPTPGGIGYGYTF.